These T cell receptor beta chains were read from a single sample in a study of T-cell memory formation after mild COVID-19. TCRdb redid the calling of the 5' RACE reads with MiXCR, one entry per CDR3 protein. The sample has about 260,000 distinct CDR3 sequences, around 8% seen once; the top ten hold 20% to 25%. Sequencing was carried out using PBMCs or a T cell subset sorted from them (not recorded which). These receptors were collected from a man aged 18 to 29 who had mild COVID-19 (a few samples of this study predate the infection). Cell type and time point are not known. The CDR3 runs from the conserved cysteine through the conserved F or W. A D gene is named only where the DNA matches it firmly. Clone size is given for some rows only: seen once, a few or many times, or a class if the clone is expanded.

size	V	D	J	DNA	CDR3
-	TRBV7-3	TRBD2	TRBJ2-4	TGTGCCAGCAGCCCTGGGACTAGCAAGGTGAACATTCAGTACTTC	CASSPGTSKVNIQYF
few	TRBV6-1	TRBD1	TRBJ2-7	TGTGCCAGCAGTGCAGCGACAGGGTCCGAGCAGTACTTC	CASSAATGSEQYF
-	TRBV5-1	-	TRBJ1-6	TGCGCCAGCACCTGGGGGGGATTCTCACCCCTCCACTTT	CASTWGGFSPLHF
many	TRBV4-1	-	TRBJ1-1	TGCGCCAGCAGCCAAGAATGGGGGGAGACTGAAGCTTTCTTT	CASSQEWGETEAFF
few	TRBV7-9	-	TRBJ2-7	TGTGCCAGCAGCTCCGACCTCCTTTTTGCCTACGAGCAGTACTTC	CASSSDLLFAYEQYF
few	TRBV27	TRBD1	TRBJ2-7	TGTGCCAGCAGGACTGGACAGGGCTACGAGCAGTACTTC	CASRTGQGYEQYF
few	TRBV4-2	-	TRBJ1-2	TGTGCCAGCAGCCCCGCTGGGGAGGGGATAGACTATGGCTACACCTTC	CASSPAGEGIDYGYTF
-	TRBV5-1	-	TRBJ2-6	TGCGCCAGCAGCTTGGCACCCAGTTTGGTCTCAGGGGCCAACGTCCTGACTTTC	CASSLAPSLVSGANVLTF
few	TRBV12-3/TRBV12-4	-	TRBJ2-5	TGTGCCAGCAGTCTCATAGGCATCGAGGAGACCCAGTACTTC	CASSLIGIEETQYF
-	TRBV7-3	-	TRBJ2-7	TGTGCCAGCAGCTTAGCAGGCGGGGATTCCTCCTACGAGCAGTACTTC	CASSLAGGDSSYEQYF
many	TRBV7-7	-	TRBJ2-1	TGTGCCAGCAGCTTACTACCCGGGGGGCCAGACGCCTACAATGAGCAGTTCTTC	CASSLLPGGPDAYNEQFF
few	TRBV12-3/TRBV12-4	-	TRBJ1-5	TGTGCCAGCAGCCCCAACAAGGGGGTAGGGAATCAGCCCCAGCATTTT	CASSPNKGVGNQPQHF
few	TRBV9	TRBD2	TRBJ2-7	TGTGCCAGCAGCGTAGGCCGGGGGGAGTCCTACGAGCAGTACTTC	CASSVGRGESYEQYF
-	TRBV6-4	TRBD2	TRBJ2-3	TGTGCCAGCAGCCCTTACGGGGGGGACACAGATACGCAGTATTTT	CASSPYGGDTDTQYF
-	TRBV27	TRBD2	TRBJ2-3	TGTGCCAGCAGTTCCTTACGGACTAGCGGCACAGATACGCAGTATTTT	CASSSLRTSGTDTQYF
-	TRBV7-9	-	TRBJ2-2	TGTGCCGGATCCAGGCCCGGGGAGCTGTTTTTT	CAGSRPGELFF
many	TRBV10-3	-	TRBJ1-1	TGTGCCATCAGAAGAACCGACGGATCGGAAGCTTTCTTT	CAIRRTDGSEAFF
-	TRBV6-2/TRBV6-3	-	TRBJ2-1	TGTGCCAGCAGTTACTCTATGAATGAGCAGTTCTTC	CASSYSMNEQFF
-	TRBV6-2/TRBV6-3	-	TRBJ1-1	TGTGCCAGCAGTAAACACGGGGGCTCGAGTACGAACACTGAAGCTTTCTTT	CASSKHGGSSTNTEAFF
few	TRBV20-1	-	TRBJ1-1	TGCAGTGCCACGACACCGAACACTGAAGCTTTCTTT	CSATTPNTEAFF
-	TRBV5-1	TRBD1	TRBJ1-1	TGCGCCAGCAGCTTGACAGGGGGTGACGGCACTGAAGCTTTCTTT	CASSLTGGDGTEAFF
-	TRBV12-3/TRBV12-4	TRBD2	TRBJ2-1	TGTGCCAGCAGTTCCTCTAGCGGGAGGATATACAATGAGCAGTTCTTC	CASSSSSGRIYNEQFF
-	TRBV20-1	-	TRBJ2-3	TGCAGTGCTAGAGGGAGATTTTACGGGACTCGACTCACAGATACGCAGTATTTT	CSARGRFYGTRLTDTQYF
once	TRBV6-6	TRBD2	TRBJ2-5	TGTGCCAGCAGTTACGGGACTAGCGGCCAAGAGACCCAGTACTTC	CASSYGTSGQETQYF
-	TRBV9	TRBD2	TRBJ2-6	TGTGCCAACAGCTCCCCTCGGGGGGGCGCTGGGGCCAACGTCCTGACTTTC	CANSSPRGGAGANVLTF
few	TRBV21-1	-	TRBJ2-5	TGTGCCAGCAGCAAGTACCCAGGGGAGACCCAGTACTTC	CASSKYPGETQYF
few	TRBV29-1	-	TRBJ2-7	TGCAGCGTTGTTTCACCTTGGGGGTTTGAAGAGCAGTACTTC	CSVVSPWGFEEQYF
-	TRBV12-3/TRBV12-4	-	TRBJ2-1	TGTGCCAGCAGTTTCCGGCGAGGGACCATAAAGGCCAATGAGCAGTTCTTC	CASSFRRGTIKANEQFF
many	TRBV6-5	-	TRBJ2-7	TGTGCCAGCAGTTACTCGGGGGGGGGCCCCTACGAGCAGTACTTC	CASSYSGGGPYEQYF
few	TRBV5-1	-	TRBJ2-1	TGCGCCAGCAGCTTGTCCAGAGCAGACAATGAGCAGTTCTTC	CASSLSRADNEQFF
few	TRBV24-1	-	TRBJ2-2	TGTGCCACCAGTCGAGTCGGAGTAGCCGGGGAGCTGTTTTTT	CATSRVGVAGELFF
-	TRBV9	-	TRBJ2-7	TGTGCCAGCAGCGTAGCTATAGGGTGGGGCTACGAGCAGTACTTC	CASSVAIGWGYEQYF
-	TRBV11-2	-	TRBJ2-3	TGTGCCAGCAGCTTAGGGAGCTCCTTTAGCACAGATACGCAGTATTTT	CASSLGSSFSTDTQYF
many	TRBV28	-	TRBJ1-1	TGTGCCAGCACCTGGCGGGGCTTGTACACTGAAGCTTTCTTT	CASTWRGLYTEAFF
few	TRBV29-1	-	TRBJ1-1	TGCAGCGTTGAAGACCAGGGGTTATCCACTGAAGCTTTCTTT	CSVEDQGLSTEAFF
-	TRBV5-1	-	TRBJ1-4	TGCGCCAGCAGAGAACAGCCCAATGAAAAACTGTTTTTT	CASREQPNEKLFF
-	TRBV5-6	TRBD2	TRBJ2-3	TGTGCCAGCACCCAGACTAGCGGGGGTCTCGGTACGCAGTATTTT	CASTQTSGGLGTQYF
few	TRBV5-8	TRBD2	TRBJ2-3	TGTGCCAGCTGCTTAGCGGGGGCGAGCACAGATACGCAGTATTTT	CASCLAGASTDTQYF
-	TRBV4-2	-	TRBJ2-5	TGTGCCAGCAGCCCAAGTCCCCCTACGATGGGGATCGGAGAGACCCAGTACTTC	CASSPSPPTMGIGETQYF
few	TRBV20-1	-	TRBJ2-3	TGCAGTGCTCCACGGGGTTTGTATACGCAGTATTTT	CSAPRGLYTQYF
many	TRBV3-1	-	TRBJ1-2	TGTGCCAGCAGCCATACGGACAGTAACTATGGCTACACCTTC	CASSHTDSNYGYTF
-	TRBV20-1	-	TRBJ1-2	TGCAGTGCTAGAAATCCCCCAGCTAACTATGGCTACACCTTC	CSARNPPANYGYTF
-	TRBV7-8	-	TRBJ2-2	TGTGCCAGCAGCTTAGAAGGGACCTCGGTCACCGGGGAGCTGTTTTTT	CASSLEGTSVTGELFF
many	TRBV5-1	-	TRBJ2-5	TGCGCCAGCAGCGCGCAAGAGACCCAGTACTTC	CASSAQETQYF
few	TRBV4-1	-	TRBJ2-1	TGCGCCATCTCGCCGGGGAGGGGGGGCCCCAACAATGAGCAGTTCTTC	CAISPGRGGPNNEQFF
-	TRBV20-1	TRBD2	TRBJ2-7	TGCAGTGCAAGACTACTAGCGGGCTACGAGCAGTACTTC	CSARLLAGYEQYF
many	TRBV5-1	-	TRBJ2-3	TGCGCCAGCAGCTTATACGTGTCGGCAGATACGCAGTATTTT	CASSLYVSADTQYF
few	TRBV6-5	TRBD1	TRBJ2-7	TGTGCCAGCAGTGCAACCGGGACAGGGATGCGGGAGCAGTACTTC	CASSATGTGMREQYF
many	TRBV20-1	TRBD2	TRBJ2-5	TGCAGTGCAAACCCTAGCGGCCAAGAGACCCAGTACTTC	CSANPSGQETQYF
-	TRBV5-1	TRBD1	TRBJ2-5	TGCGCCAGCAGCCCGGGACAGGGCCCTAAGTACCAAGAGACCCAGTACTTC	CASSPGQGPKYQETQYF
-	TRBV7-2	-	TRBJ1-3	TGTGCCAGCAGCCGAACAGTAGGATCTGGAAACACCATATATTTT	CASSRTVGSGNTIYF
-	TRBV3-1	TRBD1	TRBJ1-4	TGTGCCAGCAGCCAAGTTCACAGGGGCGAAAAACTGTTTTTT	CASSQVHRGEKLFF
-	TRBV12-3/TRBV12-4	TRBD2	TRBJ2-1	TGTGCCAGCAGTTTAAACGGGGGGGCCAACAATGAGCAGTTCTTC	CASSLNGGANNEQFF